This passage covers 6 T cell receptor beta chains from one sample sequenced in a study of blood T cell repertoires in COVID-19. TCRdb keeps only in-frame clones here, not all; method: immunoSEQ multiplex PCR. The sample lists 250,000 to 300,000 clones; approximately 90% were seen once. Material for sequencing was PBMCs or T cells enriched from blood (not recorded which). Source of these receptors: a man aged 35-49 years who had recovered from COVID-19.

The chain combines TRBV27 with TRBJ2-2, with 7 bases that match TRBD1. Germline CDR1 MNHEY, CDR2 SMNVEV (reference sequence). V gave up 8 bases and J gave up 0 bases; unmatched junction bases: 9. The CDR3 consists of 16 residues. CDR3 nucleotide sequence: TGTGCCAGCCGGCGAACAGGGGTAACGAACACCGGGGAGCTGTTTTTT. It codes for CASRRTGVTNTGELFF.

The chain couples TRBV18 to TRBJ2-6; D is unclear. The CDR3 sequence is 19 residues long. CDR1 and CDR2 from the germline V gene are KGHSH and LQKENI. V lost 1 base to trimming and J lost 2 bases, with 18 bases between them. CDR3: CASSPLDTADRTGANVLTF. In DNA, the CDR3 is TGTGCCAGCTCACCACTCGACACAGCCGATAGAACTGGGGCCAACGTCCTGACTTTC.

V is TRBV7-8 and J is TRBJ1-1; a possible D gene is TRBD1 (5 bases). V dropped 5 bases and J dropped 0 bases, with 13 bases sitting between them. The CDR3 is 15 amino acids. CDR1 and CDR2 (germline): SGHVS, FQNEAQ. The CDR3 nucleotides read TGTGCCAGCAGCCTCCGACAGATTTTGAACACTGAAGCTTTCTTT. As protein: CASSLRQILNTEAFF.

This clone has only one observation. The chain uses TRBV12-1 and TRBJ2-7; the D call of TRBD2 is as the table states it, not checked on the DNA. TRBV12-1 is given as a pseudogene. There are 17 residues in the CDR3. The CDR3 loop reads CASSPLLPGLGSYEQYF. CDR3 DNA: TGTGCCAGCAGCCCCCTCTTGCCGGGACTAGGATCCTACGAGCAGTACTTC.

The chain recombines TRBV20-1 with TRBJ2-7; 9 positions agree with TRBD1. CDR1 is DFQATT, CDR2 SNEGSKA, per germline (reference sequence). V shed 6 bases, J shed 12 bases, and the junction held 9 bases outside the gene matches. This CDR3 is 11 amino acids long. The CDR3 DNA follows: TGCAGTGCGCCGGACAGGGGCAAATCGTACTTC. Its protein is CSAPDRGKSYF.

The genes are TRBV5-1 and TRBJ2-1; D is unresolved. The CDR3 is 15 residues long. Trimming removed 4 bases at V and 2 bases at J, with 13 bases between. Germline V gene data show CDR1 as SGHRS and CDR2 as YFSETQ. In DNA, the CDR3 is TGCGCCAGCAGCCGCCTCGGTGGTACCTACAATGAGCAGTTCTTC. This sequence encodes CASSRLGGTYNEQFF.